This T cell receptor (beta chain) was obtained from a study of T cells in Graves' hyperthyroidism and ophthalmopathy. RNA transcripts provided the source from which TCR beta CDR3 regions were amplified. First-round RT-PCR targeting the TCR CDR3 was performed with the HTBI primer set. TCRdb re-called the multiplex PCR reads with MiXCR, one entry per CDR3 protein. The sample comprises about 700,000 distinct CDR3 sequences, 14% of which are singletons, and about 10% rests with the top ten. Study-level findings and limits: Ophthalmopathy, which appeared later, was predicted by the model a median around 6 months before onset.

The CDR3 runs 17 residues. With 1 base removed from V and 0 bases from J, the gap between germline ends came to 13 bases. Germline CDR1 LNHDA, CDR2 SQIVND (reference sequence). This clonotype was counted between two and nine times. Its antigen remains unidentified. The source of this sequence is a woman aged 18 to 35 with Graves' hyperthyroidism. Sequencing was carried out using blood. The chain links TRBV19 to TRBJ2-1; D remains unclear. DNA for the CDR3: TGTGCCAGTAGTATAGGCGCGGCTAGAAGCTCCTACAATGAGCAGTTCTTC. Translation gives CASSIGAARSSYNEQFF.